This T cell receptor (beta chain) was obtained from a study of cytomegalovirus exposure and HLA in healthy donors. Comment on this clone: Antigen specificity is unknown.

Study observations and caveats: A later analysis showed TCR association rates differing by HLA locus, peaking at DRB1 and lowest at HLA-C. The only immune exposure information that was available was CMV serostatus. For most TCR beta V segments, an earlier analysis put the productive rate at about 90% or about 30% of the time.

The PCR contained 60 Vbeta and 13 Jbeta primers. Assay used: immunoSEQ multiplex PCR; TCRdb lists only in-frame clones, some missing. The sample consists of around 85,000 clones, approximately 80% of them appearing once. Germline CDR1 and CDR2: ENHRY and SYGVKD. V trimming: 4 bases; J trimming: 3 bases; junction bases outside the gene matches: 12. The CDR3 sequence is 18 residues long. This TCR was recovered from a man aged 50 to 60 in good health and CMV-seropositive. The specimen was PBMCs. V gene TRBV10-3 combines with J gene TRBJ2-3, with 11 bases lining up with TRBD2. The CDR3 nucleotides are TGTGCCATCAGTGGGAGACTAGCGGGACCGGTGGAGACAGATACGCAGTATTTT. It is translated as CAISGRLAGPVETDTQYF.